This is a list of T cell receptor beta chains from one sample in a study of cytomegalovirus exposure and HLA in healthy donors. Measured with immunoSEQ multiplex PCR; TCRdb has only the in-frame clones, and not every one. The table includes 150,000 or so clones, around three quarters detected once. The sequenced sample was PBMCs. Source of these receptors: a male donor in good health and CMV-seropositive. Both conserved end residues are part of each CDR3. Each record gives: D gene, V gene, clone size, J gene, CDR3 DNA, CDR3 protein. The D gene is left open where the match is weak. Clone size is not always given. Where it is, it says once, few, many or a class for expanded clones.

D: TRBD1; V: TRBV19; size: .; J: TRBJ2-6; DNA: TGTGCCAGTAGTAACCGACAGGGGGCGGCTGGGGCCAACGTCCTGACTTTC; CDR3: CASSNRQGAAGANVLTF
D: .; V: TRBV27; size: .; J: TRBJ1-3; DNA: TGTGCCAGCAGTACGGGAGGCTCTGGAAACACCATATATTTT; CDR3: CASSTGGSGNTIYF
D: TRBD2; V: TRBV18; size: .; J: TRBJ2-3; DNA: TGTGCCAGCTCACCAGGGAGGGGCGCGGGGAGCACAGATACGCAGTATTTT; CDR3: CASSPGRGAGSTDTQYF
D: TRBD2; V: TRBV11-2; size: .; J: TRBJ2-1; DNA: TGTGCCAGCAGCTTAGACCCTAGCGGTAACAATGAGCAGTTCTTC; CDR3: CASSLDPSGNNEQFF
D: TRBD2; V: TRBV25-1; size: .; J: TRBJ2-4; DNA: TGTGCCAGCAGTGACTCCGGGACTAGCGTAAACAGTCAGTACTTC; CDR3: CASSDSGTSVNSQYF
D: .; V: TRBV14; size: .; J: TRBJ2-7; DNA: TGTGCCAGCAGCCAAGTGGCCAGGGGGGTCGAGCAGTACTTC; CDR3: CASSQVARGVEQYF
D: TRBD1; V: TRBV15; size: .; J: TRBJ1-6; DNA: TGTGCCACCAGCAGAGAGGGACAGGATTCACCCCTCCACTTT; CDR3: CATSREGQDSPLHF
D: TRBD2; V: TRBV4-2; size: .; J: TRBJ2-7; DNA: TGTGCCAGCAGCCAAGAACGGGGGGCCTACGAGCAGTACTTC; CDR3: CASSQERGAYEQYF
D: TRBD2; V: TRBV5-6; size: few; J: TRBJ2-2; DNA: TGTGCCAGCAGCCCGACGGCGGGGGGGCCCACCGGGGAGCTGTTTTTT; CDR3: CASSPTAGGPTGELFF
D: TRBD2; V: TRBV6-5; size: .; J: TRBJ2-2; DNA: TGTGCCGCGGGGAGGGGTACGGGAGTGACCGGGGAGCTGTTTTTT; CDR3: CAAGRGTGVTGELFF
D: TRBD1; V: TRBV7-9; size: .; J: TRBJ2-7; DNA: TGTGCCAGCAGCTTAGAAGGGGGCGCGGCCGAGCAGTACTTC; CDR3: CASSLEGGAAEQYF
D: TRBD1; V: TRBV19; size: .; J: TRBJ1-2; DNA: TGTGCCAGTAGTACCCTAGGACAGGGCGCCTTTATATATGGCTACACCTTC; CDR3: CASSTLGQGAFIYGYTF
D: TRBD2; V: TRBV6-1; size: .; J: TRBJ2-7; DNA: TGTGCCAGCAGGGCACTAGCGGGGGGGACCTACGAGCAGTACTTC; CDR3: CASRALAGGTYEQYF
D: TRBD1; V: TRBV6-6; size: .; J: TRBJ2-1; DNA: TGTGCCAGCAGTGACAGGGCGTCCTACAATGAGCAGTTCTTC; CDR3: CASSDRASYNEQFF
D: .; V: TRBV2; size: .; J: TRBJ1-1; DNA: TGTGCCAGCAGTGAAGCGGGGGGTTTTCGAGCTTTCTTT; CDR3: CASSEAGGFRAFF
D: .; V: TRBV27; size: .; J: TRBJ2-3; DNA: TGTGCCAGCAGCCCTAGGGACTTCTCCACAGATACGCAGTATTTT; CDR3: CASSPRDFSTDTQYF
D: .; V: TRBV28; size: .; J: TRBJ1-2; DNA: TGTGCCAGCAGCCGCCCTGGGGCGCGGCTCATCTTC; CDR3: CASSRPGARLIF
D: TRBD1; V: TRBV5-5; size: .; J: TRBJ2-7; DNA: TGTGCCAGCAGCTTGGGGACAGGGGAGTACGAGCAGTACTTC; CDR3: CASSLGTGEYEQYF
D: .; V: TRBV15; size: few; J: TRBJ1-3; DNA: TGTGCCACCAGCAGGGAGGATTCTGGAAACACCATATATTTT; CDR3: CATSREDSGNTIYF
D: .; V: TRBV18; size: .; J: TRBJ2-3; DNA: TGTGCCAGCTCACCCCCGGACTCCACAGATACGCAGTATTTT; CDR3: CASSPPDSTDTQYF
D: .; V: TRBV29-1; size: .; J: TRBJ2-5; DNA: TGCAGCGTTGTTGGTAGATGGGAGACCCAGTACTTC; CDR3: CSVVGRWETQYF
D: .; V: TRBV2; size: .; J: TRBJ2-7; DNA: TGTGCCAGCAATCGTGAGGAGGGGGCGGCCGAGCAGTACTTC; CDR3: CASNREEGAAEQYF
D: TRBD1; V: TRBV7-3; size: .; J: TRBJ2-1; DNA: TGTGCCAGCAGCTCGGACAGGGGATCCTTTCATGAGCAGTTCTTC; CDR3: CASSSDRGSFHEQFF
D: .; V: TRBV28; size: .; J: TRBJ1-1; DNA: TGTGCCAGCAGTTTTGCCAGGGGACGGACTGAAGCTTTCTTT; CDR3: CASSFARGRTEAFF
D: .; V: TRBV7-8; size: .; J: TRBJ2-1; DNA: TGTGCCAGCAGCTTAGGGTCAGTCTCCTACAATGAGCAGTTCTTC; CDR3: CASSLGSVSYNEQFF
D: TRBD2; V: TRBV5-1; size: .; J: TRBJ2-1; DNA: TGCGCCAGCAGCTTGGGACTAGCGGGAGATGAGCAGTTCTTC; CDR3: CASSLGLAGDEQFF
D: .; V: TRBV21-1; size: few; J: TRBJ1-5; DNA: TGTGCCAGCAGCAGAGGGCGGACAGGTTCAAATCAGCCCCAGCATTTT; CDR3: CASSRGRTGSNQPQHF
D: .; V: TRBV18; size: once; J: TRBJ2-5; DNA: TGTGCCAGCTCACCACCGTCAGGGTCAGGAACCCAGTACTTC; CDR3: CASSPPSGSGTQYF
D: .; V: TRBV27; size: .; J: TRBJ2-7; DNA: TGTGCCAGCAGTTCCCCGGGGGGCTACTCCTACGAGCAGTACTTC; CDR3: CASSSPGGYSYEQYF